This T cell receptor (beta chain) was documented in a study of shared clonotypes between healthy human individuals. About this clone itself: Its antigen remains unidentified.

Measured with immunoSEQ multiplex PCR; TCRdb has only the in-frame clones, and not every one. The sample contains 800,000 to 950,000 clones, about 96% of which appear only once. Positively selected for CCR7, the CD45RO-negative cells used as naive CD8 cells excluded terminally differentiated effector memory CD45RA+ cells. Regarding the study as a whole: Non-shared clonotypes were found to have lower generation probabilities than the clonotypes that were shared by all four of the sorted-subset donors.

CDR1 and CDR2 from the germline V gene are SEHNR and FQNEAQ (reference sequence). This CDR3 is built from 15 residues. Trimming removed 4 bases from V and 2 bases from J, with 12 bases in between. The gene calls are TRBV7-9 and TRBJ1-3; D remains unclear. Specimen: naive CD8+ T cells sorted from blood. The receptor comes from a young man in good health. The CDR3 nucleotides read TGTGCCAGCAGCTCAGAGGCCCACCCTGGAAACACCATATATTTT. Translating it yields CASSSEAHPGNTIYF.